The text below deals with one TCR beta chain. This specimen comes from a study of T cell changes during pregnancy in multiple sclerosis. Libraries were prepared by immunoSEQ multiplex PCR; TCRdb keeps only in-frame clonotypes and omits some of them. This sample has tens of thousands of clones, with roughly nine tenths found just once. Germline V gene data show CDR1 as LGHNA and CDR2 as YSLEER. This CDR3 contains 15 residues. The J segment lost 5 bases and the V segment lost 0 bases, leaving 2 bases of the junction unmatched. The source was peripheral blood, collected in the first trimester of pregnancy. This sequence was found in a female donor in good health, enrolled as a control in a pregnancy study. V is TRBV4-3 and J is TRBJ1-5; TRBD1 aligns across 9 bases. This CDR3 is CASSQDWDRDQPQHF. CDR3 sequence (DNA): TGCGCCAGCAGCCAAGATTGGGACAGGGATCAGCCCCAGCATTTT.